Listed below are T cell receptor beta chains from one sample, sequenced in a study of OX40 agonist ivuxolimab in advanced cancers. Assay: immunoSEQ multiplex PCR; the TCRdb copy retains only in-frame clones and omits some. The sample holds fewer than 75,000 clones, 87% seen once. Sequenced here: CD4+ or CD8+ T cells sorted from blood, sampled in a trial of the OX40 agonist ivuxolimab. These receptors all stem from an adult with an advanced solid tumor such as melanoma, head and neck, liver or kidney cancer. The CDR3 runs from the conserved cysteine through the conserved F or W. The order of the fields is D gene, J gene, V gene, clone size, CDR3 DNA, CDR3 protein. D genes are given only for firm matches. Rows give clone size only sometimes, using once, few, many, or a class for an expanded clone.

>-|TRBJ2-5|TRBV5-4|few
TGTGCCAGCAGTCAAAATAGGGTTCAAGAGACCCAGTACTTC
CASSQNRVQETQYF
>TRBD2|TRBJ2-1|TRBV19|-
TGTGCCAGTAGTATAGATCTTAGGTTAGCGGGACCCCATGAGCAGTTCTTC
CASSIDLRLAGPHEQFF
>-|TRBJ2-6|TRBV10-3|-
TGTGCCATCAGTGACCCTTGGAACTCTGGGGCCAACGTCCTGACTTTC
CAISDPWNSGANVLTF
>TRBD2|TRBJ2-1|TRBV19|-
TGTGCCAGTAGTCAGCGGGATGGGGCTCTGGAGCAGTTCTTC
CASSQRDGALEQFF
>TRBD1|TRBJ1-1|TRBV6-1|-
TGTGCCAGCAGTGAAGCGAGGGGACAGATAAACACTGAAGCTTTCTTT
CASSEARGQINTEAFF
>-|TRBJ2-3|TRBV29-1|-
TGCAGCGTTGAAGTGGGGCTAGCGCCAGATACGCAGTATTTT
CSVEVGLAPDTQYF
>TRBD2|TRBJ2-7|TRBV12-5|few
TGTGCTAGTGCCGAAAGCGGGAGGACGGACGAGCAGTACTTC
CASAESGRTDEQYF
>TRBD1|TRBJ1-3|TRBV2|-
TGTGCCAGCAGCCAACAGGGACAGGGCGGAAACACCATATATTTT
CASSQQGQGGNTIYF
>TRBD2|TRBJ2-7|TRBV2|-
TGTGCCAGCAGTGGACTAGCGGGAGGGCGTGCCGACGAGCAGTACTTC
CASSGLAGGRADEQYF
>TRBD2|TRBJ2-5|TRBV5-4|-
TGTGCCAGCAGCATTGGGACTAGCGGAGTCCAAGAGACCCAGTACTTC
CASSIGTSGVQETQYF
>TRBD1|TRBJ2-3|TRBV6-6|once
TGTGCCAGCAGTTCCCCGACAGGGGCCGATACGCAGTATTTT
CASSSPTGADTQYF